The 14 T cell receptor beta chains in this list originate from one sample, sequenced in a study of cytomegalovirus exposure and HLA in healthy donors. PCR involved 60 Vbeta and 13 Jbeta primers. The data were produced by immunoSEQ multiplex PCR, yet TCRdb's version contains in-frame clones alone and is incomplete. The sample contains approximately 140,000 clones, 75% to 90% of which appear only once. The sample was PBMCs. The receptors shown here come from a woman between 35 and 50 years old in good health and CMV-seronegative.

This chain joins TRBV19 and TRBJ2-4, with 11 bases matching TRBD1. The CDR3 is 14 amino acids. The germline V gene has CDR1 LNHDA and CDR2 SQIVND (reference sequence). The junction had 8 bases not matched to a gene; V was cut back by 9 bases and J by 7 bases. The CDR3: CASGSRDRGNIQYF. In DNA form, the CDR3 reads TGTGCCAGCGGGTCCCGGGACAGGGGGAACATTCAGTACTTC.

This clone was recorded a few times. CDR3 residues: CATGGSGHATDTQYF. CDR3 bases: TGTGCCACTGGGGGGAGCGGCCATGCCACAGATACGCAGTATTTT. V gene TRBV28 combines with J gene TRBJ2-3, with TRBD2 as a possible D gene (6 bases). The V end was cut by 10 bases, the J end by 2 bases, with 19 bases between. This CDR3 has 15 residues. Germline loops: CDR1 MDHEN, CDR2 SYDVKM.

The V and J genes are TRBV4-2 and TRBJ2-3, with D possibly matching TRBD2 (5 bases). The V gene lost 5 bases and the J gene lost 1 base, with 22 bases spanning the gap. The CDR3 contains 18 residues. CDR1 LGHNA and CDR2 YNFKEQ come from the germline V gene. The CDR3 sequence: CASSAQFKTRDRTDTQYF. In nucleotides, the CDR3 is TGTGCCAGCAGCGCGCAATTTAAAACTAGAGACCGCACAGATACGCAGTATTTT.

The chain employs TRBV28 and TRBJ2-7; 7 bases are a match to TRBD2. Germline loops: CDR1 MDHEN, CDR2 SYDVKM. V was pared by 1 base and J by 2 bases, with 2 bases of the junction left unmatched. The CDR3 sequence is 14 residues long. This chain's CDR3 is CASSLLAGAYEQYF. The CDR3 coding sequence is TGTGCCAGCAGTTTATTGGCGGGAGCCTACGAGCAGTACTTC.

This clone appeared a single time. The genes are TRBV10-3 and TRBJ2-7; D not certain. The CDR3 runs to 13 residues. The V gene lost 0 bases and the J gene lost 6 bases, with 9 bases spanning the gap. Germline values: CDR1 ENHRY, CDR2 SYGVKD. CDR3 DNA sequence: TGTGCCATCAGTGAGTCAAGACCAGGCGAGCAGTACTTC. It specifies CAISESRPGEQYF.

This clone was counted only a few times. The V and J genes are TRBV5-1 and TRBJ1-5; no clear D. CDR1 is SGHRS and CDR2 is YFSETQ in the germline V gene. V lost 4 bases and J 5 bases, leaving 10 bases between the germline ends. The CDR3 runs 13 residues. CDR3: CASSTERDQPQHF. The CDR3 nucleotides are TGCGCCAGCAGCACAGAACGCGATCAGCCCCAGCATTTT.

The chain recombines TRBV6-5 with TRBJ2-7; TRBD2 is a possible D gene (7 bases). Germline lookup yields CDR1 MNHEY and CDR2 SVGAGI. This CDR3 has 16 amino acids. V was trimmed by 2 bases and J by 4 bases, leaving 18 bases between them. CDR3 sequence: CASSYPSGGGGYEQYF. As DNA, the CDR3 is TGTGCCAGCAGTTACCCCTCGGGGGGCGGAGGATACGAGCAGTACTTC.

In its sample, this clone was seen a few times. CDR3 sequence reads: CASSLVGTGLETQYF. CDR3 DNA sequence: TGCGCCAGCAGCTTGGTGGGGACTGGGTTGGAGACCCAGTACTTC. The rearrangement links TRBV5-1 to TRBJ2-5; tentatively, D is TRBD2 (6 bases). The V end lost 0 bases, the J end lost 5 bases, and 14 bases lay between the germline ends. CDR1 is SGHRS and CDR2 is YFSETQ in the germline V gene. This CDR3 is 15 amino acids long.

The CDR3 loop reads CASSRLAGGFSYNEQFF. CDR3 nucleotides: TGTGCCAGCAGCAGACTAGCGGGAGGTTTCTCCTACAATGAGCAGTTCTTC. The V call is TRBV5-4, the J call TRBJ2-1; 13 bases map to TRBD2. Unmatched junction bases numbered 4, after V lost 4 bases and J lost 0 bases. CDR3 length: 17 residues. Germline V gene data show CDR1 as SGHNT and CDR2 as YYREEE (reference sequence).

CDR3 sequence: CASEPGQNTEAFF. In nucleotides, the CDR3 is TGTGCCAGCGAACCGGGACAGAACACTGAAGCTTTCTTT. This sequence joins TRBV28 and TRBJ1-1; tentative D call: TRBD1 (6 bases). V was trimmed by 8 bases and J by 1 base, leaving 11 bases between them. The CDR3 has 13 amino acids. The germline V gene has CDR1 MDHEN and CDR2 SYDVKM.

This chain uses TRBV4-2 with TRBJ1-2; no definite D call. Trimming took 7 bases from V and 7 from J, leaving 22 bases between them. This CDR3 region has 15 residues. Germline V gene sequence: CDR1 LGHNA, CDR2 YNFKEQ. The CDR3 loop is CASTEGGWALGGYTF. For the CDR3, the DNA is TGTGCCAGCACCGAAGGAGGTTGGGCTTTGGGTGGCTACACCTTC.

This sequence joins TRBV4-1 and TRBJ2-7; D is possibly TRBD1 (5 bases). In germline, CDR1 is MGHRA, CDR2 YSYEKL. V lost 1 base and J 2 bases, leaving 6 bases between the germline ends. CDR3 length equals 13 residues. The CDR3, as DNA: TGCGCCAGCAGCCAAGTACAGGCCTACGAGCAGTACTTC. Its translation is CASSQVQAYEQYF.

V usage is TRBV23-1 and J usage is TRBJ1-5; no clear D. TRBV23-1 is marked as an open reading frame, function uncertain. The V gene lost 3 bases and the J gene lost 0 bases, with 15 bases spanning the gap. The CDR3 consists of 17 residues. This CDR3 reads CASSHRSRLYSNQPQHF. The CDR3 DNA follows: TGCGCCAGCAGTCACCGGTCGCGGCTCTATAGCAATCAGCCCCAGCATTTT.

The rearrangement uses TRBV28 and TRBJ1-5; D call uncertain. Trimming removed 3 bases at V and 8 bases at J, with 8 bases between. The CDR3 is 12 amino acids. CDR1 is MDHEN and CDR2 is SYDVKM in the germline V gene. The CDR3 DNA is TGTGCCAGCAGTTTTCCTCAGGAGCCCCAGCATTTT. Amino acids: CASSFPQEPQHF.